This note documents a single T cell receptor (beta chain) sequence. The antigen is not known. Prepared libraries of TCR beta cDNA carried unique molecular identifiers. Roughly 510,000 cDNA molecules were recovered from an input of 1 to 10 million T cells. TCRdb fed the PCR reads into MiXCR, producing one record per CDR3 protein. The sample carries approximately 730,000 distinct CDR3 sequences, roughly 46% recorded once. The entry originates in a study of post-analysis software for immune sequencing data. Study-level background: As for disease course, relapsing-remitting, secondary progressive and progressive-relapsing multiple sclerosis were all included. Findings of the study overall: The authors found that F measure strongly co-clustered same-batch samples. Controls had lower frequencies than patients of five TRBV segments, which included TRBV5-6, TRBV5-1 and TRBV20-1. Multiple sclerosis patients had significantly lower normalized Chao1 diversity than controls.

The CDR3 totals 13 residues. The V gene's germline CDR1 is SGHTA and CDR2 FQGTGA. Trimming took off 0 bases at V and 7 bases at J, with 7 bases between the two ends. Material for sequencing was blood. The genes are TRBV7-3 and TRBJ2-1; the D is unclear. This clonotype was sampled from a girl aged 10 to 17 with multiple sclerosis. The DNA of the CDR3 is TGTGCCAGCAGCTTAACAGGGTGGAATGAGCAGTTCTTC. This encodes CASSLTGWNEQFF.